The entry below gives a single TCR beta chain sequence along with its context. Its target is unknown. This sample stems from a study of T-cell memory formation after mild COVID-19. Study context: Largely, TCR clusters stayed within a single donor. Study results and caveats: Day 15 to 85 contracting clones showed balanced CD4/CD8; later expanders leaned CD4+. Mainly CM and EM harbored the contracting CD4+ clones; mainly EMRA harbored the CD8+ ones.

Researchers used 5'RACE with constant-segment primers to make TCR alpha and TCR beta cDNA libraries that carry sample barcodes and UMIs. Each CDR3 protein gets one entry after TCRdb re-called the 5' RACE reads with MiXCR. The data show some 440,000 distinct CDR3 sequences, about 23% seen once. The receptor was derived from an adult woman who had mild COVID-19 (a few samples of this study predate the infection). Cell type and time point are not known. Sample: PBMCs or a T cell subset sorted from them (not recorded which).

The CDR3 loop reads CASSPRGHYTEAFF. CDR3 coding DNA: TGTGCCAGCAGCCCAAGGGGGCATTACACTGAAGCTTTCTTT. The chain joins TRBV7-9 to TRBJ1-1; 7 nucleotides line up with TRBD1. CDR3 size: 14 residues. The J segment lost 3 bases and the V segment lost 5 bases, leaving 6 bases of the junction unmatched. Germline V lookup: CDR1 SEHNR, CDR2 FQNEAQ (reference sequence). The full variable domain, completed using reference TRBV7-9 and TRBJ1-1, is DTGVSQNPRHKITKRGQNVTFRCDPISEHNRLYWYRQTLGQGPEFLTYFQNEAQLEKSRLLSDRFSAERPKGSFSTLEIQRTEQGDSAMYLCASSPRGHYTEAFFGQGTRLTVV.